Reported below is one TCR beta chain. What it recognizes is unknown. The sample originates from a study of cytomegalovirus exposure and HLA in healthy donors. PCR was performed using 60 Vbeta and 13 Jbeta primers. Using immunoSEQ multiplex PCR, the repertoire was profiled, and TCRdb retains in-frame clones only, with some absent. The sample records about 120,000 clones, around three quarters being singletons. Overall study results and limits: In a later analysis, specific HLA alleles were associated with 16,000 or so TCR beta sequences at a 0.05 false discovery rate. In a later analysis, DRB1 alleles had the most associated TCRs; HLA-C alleles the fewest. TCR beta V segments were, for the most part, productive about 87% or about 30% of the time in an earlier analysis.

What was sequenced was PBMCs. The TCR sequence derives from a man aged 18 to 35 in good health and CMV-seronegative.

In nucleotides, the CDR3 is TGCGCCAGCAGCCAAGATTTTACTAGCGGTACCTACGAGCAGTACTTC. Translating it yields CASSQDFTSGTYEQYF. The chain combines TRBV4-3 with TRBJ2-7, with 8 bases aligning to TRBD2. CDR1 and CDR2 (germline): LGHNA, YSLEER. The CDR3 loop spans 16 amino acids. V shed 0 bases, J shed 2 bases, and the junction held 6 bases outside the gene matches.